This T cell receptor (beta chain) is from a study of regulatory T cells in long-lasting Graves disease. Time point specified: newly diagnosed GD, antithyroid drugs for less than 3 months. Researchers made the TCR library from RNA that was extracted from PBMCs. The guidelines of the American Thyroid Association were the basis for diagnosing Graves' disease. To make TCR beta libraries, researchers used iRepertoire HTBI primers and Arm-PCR of CDR3 regions. TCRdb called the multiplex PCR reads again in MiXCR, with one record for every CDR3 protein. The data contain some 560,000 distinct CDR3 sequences, about 16% of them singletons. CDR3 length: 14 amino acids. Trimming removed 5 bases from V and 6 bases from J, with 15 bases in between. CDR1 is MNHEY, CDR2 SMNVEV, per germline (reference sequence). These data were also filed under a second study, of T cells in Graves' hyperthyroidism and ophthalmopathy. In that study: Over 18 months, lack of ophthalmopathy progression marked Graves' hyperthyroidism as stable. For ophthalmopathy, model prediction preceded onset by a median roughly 6.2 months.

The TCR sequence derives from a woman aged 35-65 years with Graves disease. The gene calls are TRBV27 and TRBJ2-3, with D tentatively TRBD1 (5 bases). The material was peripheral blood mononuclear cells (PBMCs), obtained at new diagnosis, from a patient treated with antithyroid drugs. CDR3 coding DNA: TGTGCCAGCAGTCTCAGGGCCTCGAGGGATACGCAGTATTTT. Encoded protein: CASSLRASRDTQYF.